These 13 T cell receptor beta chains share one sample of origin, sequenced in a study of response to subunit inactivated influenza vaccine. A single record per CDR3 protein comes from TCRdb applying MiXCR to the RT-PCR reads. The repertoire consists of some 500,000 distinct CDR3 sequences, with about 15% occurring once and the leading ten covering approximately 3%. The sample here was CD4+ T cells sorted from PBMCs, taken 23 to 25 months after vaccination. The receptor source for this set is a man between 50 and 69 years old who received an inactivated influenza vaccine.

This clonotype has a handful of counts. The chain uses TRBV10-3 and TRBJ2-1; D might be TRBD2 (5 bases). The V and J ends lost 10 bases and 1 base respectively, with 17 bases between them. This CDR3 contains 15 residues. Germline lookup yields CDR1 ENHRY and CDR2 SYGVKD. The CDR3 DNA is TGTGCCACCGGGGAGTTAGTCCAATCCTACAATGAGCAGTTCTTC. This codes for CATGELVQSYNEQFF.

In its sample, this clonotype was seen a few times. The V gene is TRBV28, the J gene TRBJ2-1, with 10 bases that match TRBD2. CDR3 length: 18 amino acids. The germline gives CDR1 MDHEN, CDR2 SYDVKM. The junction had 15 bases not matched to a gene; V was cut back by 7 bases and J by 3 bases. The CDR3 reads CASNPNHGLAAYYNEQFF. In DNA form, the CDR3 reads TGTGCCAGCAATCCGAATCACGGACTAGCGGCTTACTACAATGAGCAGTTCTTC.

This clonotype was counted many times. This rearrangement joins TRBV6-2 or TRBV6-3 to TRBJ2-2; D is tentatively TRBD1 or TRBD2 (5 bases each). CDR1 is MNHEY, CDR2 SVGEGT, per germline. The ends were cut back, 4 bases at V and 4 bases at J, with 7 bases in the middle. The length of the CDR3 is 13 residues. The CDR3 DNA sequence: TGTGCCAGCAGTTCGGGGCCCACCGGGGAGCTGTTTTTT. Amino acid sequence: CASSSGPTGELFF.

The chain is built from TRBV12-3 or TRBV12-4 and TRBJ2-2, with D hard to call. This CDR3 is 14 amino acids long. V lost 3 bases and J 1 base, leaving 6 bases between the germline ends. The DNA of the CDR3 is TGTGCCAGCAGTTTTAGGAGGAACACCGGGGAGCTGTTTTTT. This codes for CASSFRRNTGELFF.

This clonotype has only a few counts. This sequence joins TRBV6-2 or TRBV6-3 and TRBJ2-2; 8 nucleotides agree with TRBD1. Germline trimming cut 6 bases from V and 4 bases from J; bases unmatched to any gene: 7. Germline CDR1 reads MNHEY; CDR2 reads SVGEGT. The CDR3 is 15 amino acids. CDR3 DNA: TGTGCCAGCAGCCTCAGGACAGGGATCACCGGGGAGCTGTTTTTT. Translated: CASSLRTGITGELFF.

In this sample, this clonotype turned up a few times. V and J are TRBV4-2 and TRBJ2-3; 10 positions match TRBD2. The CDR3 consists of 17 residues. Germline V gene sequence: CDR1 LGHNA, CDR2 YNFKEQ. Germline trimming cut 2 bases from V and 5 bases from J; bases unmatched to any gene: 10. The CDR3 DNA reads as TGTGCCAGCAGCCAAAGGGGCCTAGCGGGAGCTGGAGATACGCAGTATTTT. Its protein is CASSQRGLAGAGDTQYF.

This clonotype turned up a few times. The chain is built from TRBV27 and TRBJ2-7; 9 bases align to TRBD1. The CDR3 is 16 residues long. From germline, CDR1 is MNHEY and CDR2 SMNVEV (reference sequence). Unmatched junction bases numbered 8, after V lost 4 bases and J lost 1 base. DNA for the CDR3: TGTGCCAGCAGTTCTTACCCGGGACAGGGATCCTACGAGCAGTACTTC. Protein sequence: CASSSYPGQGSYEQYF.

This clonotype occurred a few times. The CDR3 coding sequence is TGTGCCAGCAGACCACAGGGGGTTTTTGAGCAGTTCTTC. It codes for CASRPQGVFEQFF. This chain joins TRBV6-2 or TRBV6-3 and TRBJ2-1; 8 nucleotides match TRBD1. Trimming took 6 bases from V and 9 from J; bases not matched to a gene: 7. This CDR3 region has 13 residues. Germline lookup yields CDR1 MNHEY and CDR2 SVGEGT.

Comment on this clonotype: Its ends do not fully match the called genes, so a read error is possible. The J gene is TRBJ2-5, the V gene TRBV7-7; no firm D call. This CDR3 has 14 residues. CDR1 and CDR2 (germline): SSHAT, FNYEAQ (reference sequence). CDR3 DNA: TGTGCTAGCAGCTTATCCACCTTCGGGGAGACCCAGTACTTC. It is translated as CASSLSTFGETQYF.

This clonotype occurred a few times. This chain links TRBV12-3 or TRBV12-4 with TRBJ1-2; D is possibly TRBD1 (5 bases). CDR3 length equals 14 residues. Trimming took 5 bases from V and 8 from J, leaving 18 bases between them. CDR3 loop: CASSGGLLEGGYTF. CDR3 coding DNA: TGTGCCAGCAGTGGCGGTCTACTCGAGGGGGGCTACACCTTC.

This clonotype was seen a few times. The chain combines TRBV20-1 with TRBJ1-4; no clear D. The V gene lost 3 bases and the J gene lost 8 bases, with 13 bases spanning the gap. CDR1 and CDR2 (germline): DFQATT, SNEGSKA (reference sequence). The CDR3 is 13 amino acids. The CDR3 reads CSARSAGREKLFF. CDR3 in DNA: TGCAGTGCTAGGTCGGCCGGCCGAGAAAAACTGTTTTTT.

This clonotype was detected ten times or more. The chain joins TRBV3-1 to TRBJ1-5, with D hard to call. V gave up 4 bases and J gave up 8 bases, with 12 bases separating them. CDR1 LGHDT and CDR2 YNNKEL come from the germline V gene (reference sequence). The CDR3 is made up of 13 amino acids. In DNA form, the CDR3 reads TGTGCCAGCAGCCCGGGGATTGGGAAGCCCCAGCATTTT. This sequence encodes CASSPGIGKPQHF. Full variable domain (remainder filled in from reference TRBV3-1 and TRBJ1-5): DTAVSQTPKYLVTQMGNDKSIKCEQNLGHDTMYWYKQDSKKFLKIMFSYNNKELIINETVPNRFSPKSPDKAHLNLHINSLELGDSAVYFCASSPGIGKPQHFGDGTRLSIL.

This clonotype was found a few times. This chain connects TRBV10-3 to TRBJ1-2; tentatively, D is TRBD1 (6 bases). CDR1 and CDR2 (germline): ENHRY, SYGVKD. The germline V and J ends were trimmed by 0 bases and 7 bases, with 9 bases remaining between them. This CDR3 has 13 residues. CDR3 coding DNA: TGTGCCATCAGTGAGTCGGGGGGCTTTGGCTACACCTTC. Protein sequence: CAISESGGFGYTF.